The clone carrying this T cell receptor (beta chain) showed up just once. Indicated time point: peripheral blood 6 weeks after treatment start. This entry is derived from a study of PD-L1 blockade in urothelial cancer. The method was immunoSEQ multiplex PCR; TCRdb's version includes in-frame clones alone and lacks a portion of them. In the table there are some 120,000 clones, 85% to 90% of which are singletons. The CDR3 extends over 15 amino acids. V lost 0 bases to trimming and J lost 4 bases; unmatched junction nucleotides: 1. Germline assignment: CDR1 SGHNT and CDR2 YYREEE (reference sequence). The receptor's source is a man aged 55 to 70 with urothelial cancer. Source: PBMCs, taken around atezolizumab (anti-PD-L1) treatment. The chain recombines TRBV5-4 with TRBJ2-3, with TRBD2 identical over 11 bases. The CDR3 sequence is CASSLVAGGADTQYF. Written as DNA, the CDR3 is TGTGCCAGCAGCTTGGTAGCGGGGGGGGCAGATACGCAGTATTTT.